This T cell receptor beta chain was profiled in a study of blood T cells in healthy people across ages. Using a J-beta primer mix together with a sample-barcoded 5' primer, a second PCR was run for 7 to 11 cycles. A single record per CDR3 protein comes from TCRdb applying MiXCR to the 5' RACE reads. The table includes roughly 1.6 million distinct CDR3 sequences, approximately 32% detected once. Germline CDR1 is KGHSH and CDR2 is LQKENI. CDR3 length: 17 residues. V was trimmed by 5 bases and J by 2 bases, leaving 19 bases between them. Sequenced material: blood. J is TRBJ1-5 and V is TRBV18, with D possibly being TRBD1 (6 bases). The sequence was collected from a young woman in good health. This CDR3 is CASSGSTSRQGNQPQHF. The CDR3 DNA is TGTGCCAGCTCAGGTTCCACTTCCAGACAGGGCAATCAGCCCCAGCATTTT.